The next 23 T cell receptor beta chains were all read from a single sample in a study of blood T cells in healthy people across ages. A second PCR, run for roughly 7 to 11 cycles, used a sample-barcoded 5' primer plus a J-beta primer mix. TCRdb called the 5' RACE reads again in MiXCR, with one record for every CDR3 protein. The sample contains approximately 830,000 distinct CDR3 sequences, 55% to 65% of which appear only once. Sample: blood. All receptors derive from a man aged 25-40 years in good health.

This chain links TRBV27 with TRBJ2-3, with 8 nucleotides matching TRBD2. The CDR3 length is 18 residues. Trimming cost V 1 base and J 2 bases; bases outside gene matches: 11. In germline, CDR1 is MNHEY, CDR2 SMNVEV (reference sequence). CDR3 in DNA: TGTGCCAGCAGTTTATACTCCAGCGGGGGCATAATCACAGATACGCAGTATTTT. It yields the protein CASSLYSSGGIITDTQYF.

This clonotype was observed a handful of times. J is TRBJ1-6 and V is TRBV3-1; TRBD1 matches 7 bases. The V gene end was trimmed by 1 base and the J gene end by 13 bases; junction bases not matched to a gene: 4. The CDR3 covers 13 residues. The V gene's germline CDR1 is LGHDT and CDR2 YNNKEL (reference sequence). CDR3 region: CASSQGQGFPLHF. For the CDR3, the DNA is TGTGCCAGCAGCCAAGGACAGGGTTTCCCCCTCCACTTT. Combining the CDR3 with reference TRBV3-1 and TRBJ1-6 gives the whole variable domain DTAVSQTPKYLVTQMGNDKSIKCEQNLGHDTMYWYKQDSKKFLKIMFSYNNKELIINETVPNRFSPKSPDKAHLNLHINSLELGDSAVYFCASSQGQGFPLHFGNGTRLTVT.

This clonotype was recorded a few times. This chain uses TRBV28 with TRBJ2-4; TRBD1 matches at 10 bases. The DNA end favors TRBJ2-7, so the J call may be wrong. CDR1 is MDHEN and CDR2 is SYDVKM in the germline V gene. The CDR3 runs to 16 residues. The CDR3 protein is CASSSTGTGVPYEQYF. The CDR3 DNA reads TGTGCCAGCAGTTCTACCGGGACAGGGGTCCCCTACGAGCAGTACTTC.

The chain combines TRBV7-2 with TRBJ2-2; 11 nucleotides agree with TRBD2. With V trimmed by 2 bases and J by 6 bases, 11 bases remained unmatched. This CDR3 has 18 amino acids. Germline-derived CDR1 and CDR2 are SGHTA and FQGNSA. DNA of the CDR3: TGTGCCAGCAGCTTAAAAGGGCTAGCGGGGGGCTGGGCCGGGGAGCTGTTTTTT. Translation: CASSLKGLAGGWAGELFF.

The chain carries TRBV4-1 and TRBJ1-2; D is ambiguous. V gave up 0 bases and J gave up 4 bases, with 12 bases separating them. This CDR3 contains 15 residues. In germline, CDR1 is MGHRA, CDR2 YSYEKL. The CDR3 spells CASSQESGTAYGYTF. Here the CDR3 DNA reads TGCGCCAGCAGCCAAGAATCGGGAACTGCCTATGGCTACACCTTC.

The V and J genes are TRBV7-9 and TRBJ2-3; tentative D call: TRBD1 (5 bases). V was cut by 7 bases and J by 2 bases, with 10 bases left in between. The CDR3 contains 13 residues. CDR1 SEHNR and CDR2 FQNEAQ come from the germline V gene (reference sequence). CDR3 in amino acids: CASTKTDTDTQYF. CDR3 DNA sequence: TGTGCCAGCACTAAGACAGACACAGATACGCAGTATTTT.

Worth noting for this clonotype: One end of the junction is discordant with germline, which a read error may explain. J is TRBJ2-3 and V is TRBV6-2 or TRBV6-3; tentative D call: TRBD1 (5 bases). CDR3 length: 16 amino acids. Germline V gene lookup returns CDR1 MNHEY and CDR2 SVGEGT. The CDR3 spells CARSYSIGMDTYEQYF. For the CDR3, the DNA is TGTGCCCGCAGTTACTCGATAGGGATGGACACCTACGAGCAGTATTTT.

This sequence joins TRBV6-1 and TRBJ1-6; TRBD1 agrees at 8 bases. CDR1 and CDR2 from the germline V gene are MNHNS and SASEGT. V was clipped by 10 bases and J by 6 bases; unmatched bases: 5. The CDR3 runs to 13 residues. The CDR3: CATSGQGNSPLHF. In DNA, the CDR3 is TGTGCCACTTCCGGACAGGGTAATTCACCCCTCCACTTT.

This sequence joins TRBV4-3 and TRBJ2-5, with a possible D match to TRBD1 (5 bases). Germline V gene lookup returns CDR1 LGHNA and CDR2 YSLEER. Trimming pared 0 bases from V and 11 bases from J, leaving 13 bases between. There are 13 residues in the CDR3. CDR3 sequence reads: CASSQDSRVEQYF. DNA for the CDR3: TGCGCCAGCAGCCAAGATTCCAGGGTAGAGCAGTACTTC.

The J gene is TRBJ1-5, the V gene TRBV18; the D is unclear. CDR3 length: 14 residues. V lost 6 bases and J lost 5, with 14 bases in between. Per germline, CDR1 KGHSH and CDR2 LQKENI. The chain's CDR3 is CASSPGMWDQPQHF. In nucleotides, the CDR3 is TGTGCCAGCTCCCCCGGGATGTGGGATCAGCCCCAGCATTTT.

The rearrangement uses TRBV20-1 and TRBJ1-4; D is unresolved. V was shortened by 6 bases and J by 7 bases, with 9 bases between the two germline ends. Germline V CDR1 and CDR2: DFQATT, SNEGSKA (reference sequence). The CDR3 is 11 residues long. The DNA for the CDR3 is TGCAGTGCAAGCGTGGGTGAAAAACTGTTTTTT. Amino acid sequence: CSASVGEKLFF.

Here the CDR3 reads CASSLTRWTEAFF. DNA for the CDR3: TGTGCCAGCAGTTTAACCAGGTGGACTGAAGCTTTCTTT. This chain uses TRBV12-3 or TRBV12-4 with TRBJ1-1; unclear D gene. This CDR3 spans 13 amino acids. V lost 2 bases, J lost 5 bases, and 9 bases lay in between.

The chain recombines TRBV29-1 with TRBJ2-4, with D unresolved. Germline-derived CDR1 and CDR2 are SQVTM and ANQGSEA. V was clipped by 4 bases and J by 0 bases, with 7 bases between them. The CDR3 spans 13 residues. DNA for the CDR3: TGCAGCGTTGTAGAAATAGCCAAAAACATTCAGTACTTC. This translates into CSVVEIAKNIQYF.

The V gene is TRBV20-1, the J gene TRBJ1-5; 10 nucleotides align to TRBD1. The J segment lost 0 bases and the V segment lost 6 bases, leaving 11 bases of the junction unmatched. CDR3 length: 17 amino acids. CDR1 and CDR2 (germline): DFQATT, SNEGSKA (reference sequence). The CDR3 nucleotides are TGCAGTGCAGCCCTCTGGACAGGGGGGTATAGCAATCAGCCCCAGCATTTT. This translates into CSAALWTGGYSNQPQHF.

The rearrangement joins TRBV5-1 to TRBJ2-1; D is unclear. Germline CDR1 is SGHRS and CDR2 is YFSETQ. V dropped 6 bases and J dropped 0 bases, with 13 bases sitting between them. The CDR3 covers 15 residues. CDR3 protein: CASTLTPDSYNEQFF. CDR3 nucleotide sequence: TGCGCCAGCACCTTAACCCCTGACTCCTACAATGAGCAGTTCTTC.

The CDR3 coding sequence is TGTGCCAGCAGTTTATACCAGGCCCTCTCCTACAATGAGCAGTTCTTC. Protein: CASSLYQALSYNEQFF. The chain joins TRBV28 to TRBJ2-1; D gene uncertain. The CDR3 has 16 amino acids. CDR1 and CDR2 (germline): MDHEN, SYDVKM. V was pared by 1 base and J by 0 bases, with 10 bases between. The full variable domain, in which reference TRBV28 and TRBJ2-1 provide the parts outside the CDR3, is DVKVTQSSRYLVKRTGEKVFLECVQDMDHENMFWYRQDPGLGLRLIYFSYDVKMKEKGDIPEGYSVSREKKERFSLILESASTNQTSMYLCASSLYQALSYNEQFFGPGTRLTVL.

This chain uses TRBV12-3 or TRBV12-4 with TRBJ2-5, with 9 bases that match TRBD2. This CDR3 region has 16 residues. J was trimmed by 6 bases and V by 3 bases; bases with no gene match: 11. CDR3 residues: CASSFSSGEEKKTQYF. The CDR3 bases are TGTGCCAGCAGTTTCTCTAGCGGGGAGGAGAAGAAGACCCAGTACTTC.

V and J are TRBV3-1 and TRBJ1-6; possibly TRBD1 for D (6 bases). Germline V gives CDR1 LGHDT, CDR2 YNNKEL (reference sequence). The CDR3 consists of 17 residues. Trimming took 0 bases from V and 7 from J, leaving 16 bases between them. The CDR3 DNA sequence: TGTGCCAGCAGCCAAGATGGAGAGGGGGTACAAAATTCACCCCTCCACTTT. It is translated as CASSQDGEGVQNSPLHF.

This clonotype was recorded a few times. The chain carries TRBV4-3 and TRBJ2-5, with D unclear. Trimming removed 1 base from V and 2 bases from J, with 8 bases in between. Looked up from germline, CDR1 is LGHNA and CDR2 is YSLEER. This CDR3 has 14 residues. As DNA, the CDR3 is TGCGCCAGCAGCCAAGGGGTTGGGCAAGAGACCCAGTACTTC. It encodes CASSQGVGQETQYF.

The chain employs TRBV10-3 and TRBJ2-7; D might be TRBD1 (7 bases). Germline loops: CDR1 ENHRY, CDR2 SYGVKD. The V gene lost 7 bases and the J gene lost 7 bases, with 17 bases spanning the gap. CDR3 size: 13 residues. CDR3 DNA: TGTGCCATCACAGGGGGGTCCTACAATGAGCAGTACTTC. Translation gives CAITGGSYNEQYF.

This chain links TRBV5-1 with TRBJ1-1; D not certain. The V gene's germline CDR1 is SGHRS and CDR2 YFSETQ. V gave up 2 bases and J gave up 0 bases, with 11 bases separating them. The CDR3 sequence is 15 residues long. The CDR3 sequence is CASSFRSEMNTEAFF. The CDR3 DNA reads as TGCGCCAGCAGCTTTCGGTCGGAGATGAACACTGAAGCTTTCTTT.

The J gene is TRBJ1-4, the V gene TRBV7-2, with 7 bases matching TRBD1. The germline V gene has CDR1 SGHTA and CDR2 FQGNSA. V was clipped by 2 bases and J by 2 bases; unmatched bases: 2. The CDR3 runs to 15 residues. CDR3 in amino acids: CASSLRDSTNEKLFF. Written as DNA, the CDR3 is TGTGCCAGCAGCTTAAGGGACAGTACTAATGAAAAACTGTTTTTT.

CDR3 protein: CASSEATENQPQHF. CDR3 DNA: TGTGCCAGCAGTGAAGCCACAGAAAATCAGCCCCAGCATTTT. The V and J genes are TRBV2 and TRBJ1-5; no reliable D call. The CDR3 length is 14 residues. The germline V gene has CDR1 SNHLY and CDR2 FYNNEI. V lost 0 bases, J lost 4 bases, and 7 bases lay in between. Full variable domain (rest looked up from reference TRBV2 and TRBJ1-5): EPEVTQTPSHQVTQMGQEVILRCVPISNHLYFYWYRQILGQKVEFLVSFYNNEISEKSEIFDDQFSVERPDGSNFTLKIRSTKLEDSAMYFCASSEATENQPQHFGDGTRLSIL.